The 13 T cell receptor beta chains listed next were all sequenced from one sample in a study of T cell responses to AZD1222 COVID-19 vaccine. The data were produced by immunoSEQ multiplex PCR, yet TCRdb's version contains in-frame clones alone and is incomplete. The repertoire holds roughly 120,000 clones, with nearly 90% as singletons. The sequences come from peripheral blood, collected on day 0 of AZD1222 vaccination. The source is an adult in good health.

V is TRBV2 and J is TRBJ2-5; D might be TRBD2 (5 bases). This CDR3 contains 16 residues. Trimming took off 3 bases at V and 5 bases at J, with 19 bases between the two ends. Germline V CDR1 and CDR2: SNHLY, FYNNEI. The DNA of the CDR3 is TGTGCCAGCAGTGATATCGGCGGGCGCCGAGGGGAGACCCAGTACTTC. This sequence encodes CASSDIGGRRGETQYF.

CDR3 loop: CASSQGLAGGRETQYF. The CDR3 bases are TGTGCCAGCAGCCAAGGACTAGCGGGAGGCAGGGAGACCCAGTACTTC. The chain joins TRBV3-1 (or the pseudogene TRBV3-2) to TRBJ2-5, with 13 bases lining up with TRBD2. This CDR3 has 16 amino acids. Germline loops: CDR1 LGHDT, CDR2 YNNKEL (reference sequence). V trimming: 1 base; J trimming: 5 bases; junction bases outside the gene matches: 4.

The CDR3 coding sequence is TGTGCCAGCAGTACGGGGGCGTTCTACGAGCAGTACTTC. Its protein is CASSTGAFYEQYF. The chain links TRBV7-3 to TRBJ2-7, with D tentatively TRBD1 or TRBD2 (6 bases each). CDR3 length: 13 amino acids. Germline values: CDR1 SGHTA, CDR2 FQGTGA. V lost 6 bases to trimming and J lost 3 bases, with 12 bases between them.

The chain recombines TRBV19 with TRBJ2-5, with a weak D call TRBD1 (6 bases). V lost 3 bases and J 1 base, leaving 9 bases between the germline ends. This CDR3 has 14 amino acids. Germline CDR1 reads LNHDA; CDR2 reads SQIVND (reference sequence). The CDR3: CASSIGQIQETQYF. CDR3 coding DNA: TGTGCCAGTAGTATCGGACAGATCCAAGAGACCCAGTACTTC.

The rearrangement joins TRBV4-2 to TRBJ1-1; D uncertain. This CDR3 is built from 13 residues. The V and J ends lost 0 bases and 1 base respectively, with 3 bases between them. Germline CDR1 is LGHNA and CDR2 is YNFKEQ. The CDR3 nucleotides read TGTGCCAGCAGCCAAGATCCGAACACTGAAGCTTTCTTT. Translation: CASSQDPNTEAFF.

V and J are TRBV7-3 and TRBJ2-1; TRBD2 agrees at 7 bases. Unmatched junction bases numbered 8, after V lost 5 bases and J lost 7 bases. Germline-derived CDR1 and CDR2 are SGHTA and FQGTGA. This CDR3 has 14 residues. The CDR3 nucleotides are TGTGCCAGCAGCCGTGGACTAGGGGTTAATGAGCAGTTCTTC. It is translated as CASSRGLGVNEQFF.

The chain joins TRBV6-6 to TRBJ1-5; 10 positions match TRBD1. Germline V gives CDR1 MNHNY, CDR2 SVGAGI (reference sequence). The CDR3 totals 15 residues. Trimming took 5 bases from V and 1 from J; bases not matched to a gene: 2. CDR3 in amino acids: CASSRQGASNQPQHF. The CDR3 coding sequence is TGTGCCAGCAGTCGACAGGGGGCGAGCAATCAGCCCCAGCATTTT.

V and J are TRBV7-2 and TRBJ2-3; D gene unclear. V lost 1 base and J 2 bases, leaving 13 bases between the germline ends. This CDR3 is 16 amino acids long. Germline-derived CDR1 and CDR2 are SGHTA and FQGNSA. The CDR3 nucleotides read TGTGCCAGCAGCTTAGGGGGTAGCACGAACACAGATACGCAGTATTTT. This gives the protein CASSLGGSTNTDTQYF.

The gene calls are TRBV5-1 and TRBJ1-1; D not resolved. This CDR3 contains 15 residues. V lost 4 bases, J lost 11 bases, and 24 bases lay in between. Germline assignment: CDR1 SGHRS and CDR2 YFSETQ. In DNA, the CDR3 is TGCGCCAGCAGCCCAATTGATGAACCGTGGAAAGGGGCTTTCTTT. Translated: CASSPIDEPWKGAFF. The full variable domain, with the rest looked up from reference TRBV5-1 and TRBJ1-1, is KAGVTQTPRYLIKTRGQQVTLSCSPISGHRSVSWYQQTPGQGLQFLFEYFSETQRNKGNFPGRFSGRQFSNSRSEMNVSTLELGDSALYLCASSPIDEPWKGAFFGQGTRLTVV.

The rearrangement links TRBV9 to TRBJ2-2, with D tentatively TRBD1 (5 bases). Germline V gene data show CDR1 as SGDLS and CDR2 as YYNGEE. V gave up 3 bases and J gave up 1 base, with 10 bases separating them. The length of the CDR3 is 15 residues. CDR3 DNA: TGTGCCAGCAGCGGGCTTAGGGGGAACACCGGGGAGCTGTTTTTT. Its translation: CASSGLRGNTGELFF.

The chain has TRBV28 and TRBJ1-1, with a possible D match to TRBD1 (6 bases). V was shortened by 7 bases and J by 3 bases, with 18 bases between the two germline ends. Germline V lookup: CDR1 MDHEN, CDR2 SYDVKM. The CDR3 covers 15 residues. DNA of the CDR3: TGTGCCAGCATCAGAGGGGGGGGGTCCCACACTGAAGCTTTCTTT. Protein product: CASIRGGGSHTEAFF.

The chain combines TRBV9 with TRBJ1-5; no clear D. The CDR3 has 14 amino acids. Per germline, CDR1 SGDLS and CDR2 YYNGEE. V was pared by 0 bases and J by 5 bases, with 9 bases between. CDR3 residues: CASSVGSQDQPQHF. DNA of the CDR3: TGTGCCAGCAGCGTAGGAAGTCAGGATCAGCCCCAGCATTTT.

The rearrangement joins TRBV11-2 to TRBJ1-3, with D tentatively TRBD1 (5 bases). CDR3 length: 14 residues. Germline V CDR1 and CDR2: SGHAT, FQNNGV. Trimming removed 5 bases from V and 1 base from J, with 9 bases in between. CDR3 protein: CASSQRGSGNTIYF. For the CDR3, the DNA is TGTGCCAGCAGCCAAAGGGGTTCTGGAAACACCATATATTTT. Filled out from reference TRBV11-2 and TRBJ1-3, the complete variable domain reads EAGVAQSPRYKIIEKRQSVAFWCNPISGHATLYWYQQILGQGPKLLIQFQNNGVVDDSQLPKDRFSAERLKGVDSTLKIQPAKLEDSAVYLCASSQRGSGNTIYFGEGSWLTVV.